A selection of T cell receptor beta chains follows, all from one sample in a study of CD8 T cells in ankylosing spondylitis. TCRdb recomputed calls from the 5' RACE reads with MiXCR, one row per CDR3 protein. The sample includes 150,000 or so distinct CDR3 sequences, around 32% of them seen just once. The sample comprised synovial fluid, either unsorted or a sorted T cell fraction (not recorded which). The receptors originated from a male donor with ankylosing spondylitis. Both conserved end residues are trimmed from each CDR3. The D gene is left open where the match is weak. Expanded clones are given a class, and other clones once, few, many or no size at all.

V gene: TRBV3-1; D gene: .; J gene: TRBJ1-3; clone size: .; CDR3 protein: ASSQGRTPGNTIY
V gene: TRBV20-1; D gene: .; J gene: TRBJ2-7; clone size: .; CDR3 protein: SARGRNPYEQY
V gene: TRBV28; D gene: .; J gene: TRBJ1-2; clone size: .; CDR3 protein: ASRGQNYGYT
V gene: TRBV5-1; D gene: TRBD1; J gene: TRBJ1-1; clone size: .; CDR3 protein: ASSLQGTGAF
V gene: TRBV5-6; D gene: .; J gene: TRBJ2-5; clone size: .; CDR3 protein: ASSLMRDEETQY
V gene: TRBV5-1; D gene: TRBD2; J gene: TRBJ2-1; clone size: few; CDR3 protein: ASSLASSLAGGVEQF
V gene: TRBV4-2; D gene: TRBD1; J gene: TRBJ1-1; clone size: .; CDR3 protein: ASSQDRGGQGARGAEAF
V gene: TRBV6-1; D gene: .; J gene: TRBJ2-3; clone size: .; CDR3 protein: ASHLGSSTDTQY
V gene: TRBV28; D gene: .; J gene: TRBJ2-7; clone size: once; CDR3 protein: ASSSLRGARSYEQY
V gene: TRBV20-1; D gene: .; J gene: TRBJ1-3; clone size: .; CDR3 protein: SARDLARDTIY
V gene: TRBV9; D gene: .; J gene: TRBJ2-6; clone size: .; CDR3 protein: ASSPDLVGSGANVLT
V gene: TRBV11-2; D gene: .; J gene: TRBJ2-2; clone size: few; CDR3 protein: ASSVDLLNTGELF
V gene: TRBV9; D gene: .; J gene: TRBJ2-1; clone size: many; CDR3 protein: ASSDDSARNNEQF
V gene: TRBV20-1; D gene: .; J gene: TRBJ2-2; clone size: few; CDR3 protein: SAGPVAPNTGELF
V gene: TRBV20-1; D gene: TRBD2; J gene: TRBJ2-5; clone size: many; CDR3 protein: SARSPMGLYETQY
V gene: TRBV29-1; D gene: TRBD2; J gene: TRBJ2-1; clone size: .; CDR3 protein: SVRGKAGAENEQF
V gene: TRBV29-1; D gene: .; J gene: TRBJ2-7; clone size: .; CDR3 protein: SVGTARYEQY
V gene: TRBV5-6; D gene: TRBD1; J gene: TRBJ1-2; clone size: few; CDR3 protein: ASRDRGIPLYGYT
V gene: TRBV4-2; D gene: TRBD1; J gene: TRBJ1-2; clone size: many; CDR3 protein: ASSQVSVTGAGGYT
V gene: TRBV20-1; D gene: .; J gene: TRBJ1-1; clone size: many; CDR3 protein: SANPRSRTTEAF
V gene: TRBV11-1; D gene: .; J gene: TRBJ2-2; clone size: many; CDR3 protein: ASSLDEGFRELF
V gene: TRBV5-1; D gene: TRBD1; J gene: TRBJ2-3; clone size: .; CDR3 protein: ASRTFGTGATDTQY
V gene: TRBV7-8; D gene: TRBD2; J gene: TRBJ2-2; clone size: .; CDR3 protein: ASSPGLAGGPGWSGELF
V gene: TRBV6-1; D gene: .; J gene: TRBJ1-5; clone size: .; CDR3 protein: ASSGGQPNQPQH
V gene: TRBV3-1; D gene: TRBD1; J gene: TRBJ2-7; clone size: few; CDR3 protein: ASSQGTGNEQY
V gene: TRBV7-6; D gene: .; J gene: TRBJ1-4; clone size: once; CDR3 protein: ASSHRDEKLF
V gene: TRBV29-1; D gene: .; J gene: TRBJ1-4; clone size: .; CDR3 protein: SAPGPNEKLF
V gene: TRBV6-2/TRBV6-3; D gene: TRBD2; J gene: TRBJ2-1; clone size: .; CDR3 protein: ASTLRGLAGMGYNEQF
V gene: TRBV2; D gene: TRBD1; J gene: TRBJ1-2; clone size: .; CDR3 protein: ASSNRGRELYGYT
V gene: TRBV5-1; D gene: .; J gene: TRBJ2-5; clone size: .; CDR3 protein: ASSLRGSQETQY
V gene: TRBV3-1; D gene: .; J gene: TRBJ1-5; clone size: .; CDR3 protein: ASSQTRDIYSNQPQH
V gene: TRBV29-1; D gene: .; J gene: TRBJ2-5; clone size: many; CDR3 protein: SVKWSSGPPETQY
V gene: TRBV11-2; D gene: .; J gene: TRBJ1-1; clone size: few; CDR3 protein: ASSPNPYSATMNTEAF
V gene: TRBV7-8; D gene: .; J gene: TRBJ1-2; clone size: .; CDR3 protein: ASSPPGNYGYT
V gene: TRBV11-2; D gene: .; J gene: TRBJ2-5; clone size: .; CDR3 protein: ASSLEPGGTQY
V gene: TRBV7-9; D gene: .; J gene: TRBJ2-3; clone size: few; CDR3 protein: ASNSYTDTQY
V gene: TRBV29-1; D gene: .; J gene: TRBJ2-2; clone size: .; CDR3 protein: SVVEGPGGELF
V gene: TRBV6-5; D gene: .; J gene: TRBJ2-1; clone size: few; CDR3 protein: ASSYNQGRENEQF
V gene: TRBV12-3/TRBV12-4; D gene: .; J gene: TRBJ2-4; clone size: few; CDR3 protein: ASSLSGGRDIQY
V gene: TRBV10-3; D gene: .; J gene: TRBJ2-7; clone size: many; CDR3 protein: ATQDGTYEQY
V gene: TRBV5-6; D gene: .; J gene: TRBJ2-3; clone size: many; CDR3 protein: ASNPLYSDTQY
V gene: TRBV11-3; D gene: .; J gene: TRBJ1-5; clone size: .; CDR3 protein: ASSLKDNQPQH
V gene: TRBV28; D gene: .; J gene: TRBJ2-1; clone size: .; CDR3 protein: ASSLSQYNEQF
V gene: TRBV24-1; D gene: .; J gene: TRBJ2-5; clone size: .; CDR3 protein: ATSPNGLPETQY
V gene: TRBV20-1; D gene: .; J gene: TRBJ2-5; clone size: .; CDR3 protein: SARLMAGTIKETQY
V gene: TRBV18; D gene: .; J gene: TRBJ2-5; clone size: few; CDR3 protein: ASSRTASTETQY
V gene: TRBV5-6; D gene: .; J gene: TRBJ2-7; clone size: few; CDR3 protein: ASSPRTLSVGEQY
V gene: TRBV28; D gene: .; J gene: TRBJ2-3; clone size: few; CDR3 protein: ASSANRAGGGITQY
V gene: TRBV9; D gene: .; J gene: TRBJ2-6; clone size: .; CDR3 protein: ASSVPGAGANVLT
V gene: TRBV12-3/TRBV12-4; D gene: TRBD1; J gene: TRBJ1-2; clone size: many; CDR3 protein: ASSLDGTGYTNGYT
V gene: TRBV20-1; D gene: .; J gene: TRBJ2-7; clone size: .; CDR3 protein: SARDVRRGAYEQY
V gene: TRBV20-1; D gene: TRBD1; J gene: TRBJ2-2; clone size: .; CDR3 protein: SATPDRVGELF
V gene: TRBV10-3; D gene: .; J gene: TRBJ2-3; clone size: many; CDR3 protein: AIGTTSTDTQY
V gene: TRBV24-1; D gene: TRBD1; J gene: TRBJ1-2; clone size: few; CDR3 protein: ATSLTGASTVGYT
V gene: TRBV11-2; D gene: .; J gene: TRBJ2-7; clone size: .; CDR3 protein: ASSLEAQVYEQY